The source of this TCR beta chain is a study of T cells in Graves' hyperthyroidism and ophthalmopathy (dated by TCRdb to between 2018 and 2021). General notes on the study: Peripheral blood was sampled at the time of initial diagnosis, prior to any treatment. An independent validation cohort of about 19 hyperthyroidism patients and roughly 16 patients who later progressed to ophthalmopathy tested prospective prediction of ophthalmopathy. According to the paper, TCR Vbeta CDR3 sequencing was carried out on some 130 peripheral blood samples, which came from about 45 ophthalmopathy, roughly 75 hyperthyroidism and approximately 17 progressor patients. For training and testing, the 100 or so patients in the discovery cohort were randomly divided in a 7:3 ratio. After sampling, hyperthyroidism patients received methimazole starting at 30 mg daily, and ophthalmopathy patients received high-dose intravenous methylprednisolone. TCR V-J signatures able to tell the groups apart were searched for in a discovery cohort of 100 patients, of whom more than 40 had Graves' ophthalmopathy and around 57 had stable Graves' hyperthyroidism. Thyroid tissue and blood T-cell repertoires from six Graves' hyperthyroidism patients were also compared in the study.

The CDR3 holds 13 amino acids from the cysteine to the phenylalanine. The sequence is cut down to CDR3 DNA, 39 bases in frame from base 1. The junction shows trimming of 2 bases on V and 7 bases on J, plus 13 bases between the germline ends. CDR1 and CDR2 are read off the germline V gene as SGHRS and YFSETQ. The TCR beta CDR3 regions were amplified from the RNA transcripts. The TCR CDR3 was subjected to a first round of RT-PCR using the HTBI primer set and the Qiagen OneStep RT-PCR kit. The libraries were constructed in a second round of multiplex PCR and then size-selected and purified. Libraries were sequenced paired-end with 100 bp reads on an Illumina HiSeq2000. The authors processed their data as follows. SOAPnuke was used to process the raw data, removing reads that contained adapters or uncalled bases, had a mean Phred below 15, or lacked an exact match to the constant primer or identifier. High-quality paired reads were merged using COPE v1.2.5, and each unique nucleotide sequence was defined as a clonotype. MiTCR v1.1 was used to align clonotypes to the IMGT TRBV, TRBD and TRBJ reference segments. Analysis was restricted to V-J combinations with a frequency above 0.0001, which covered 98% to 99.2% of repertoires. The TCS score was defined as the ratio of F50 (clonal expansion) to E x V (chaos), calculated using BLOSUM62-based TCRdist between CDR3 peptides within each V-J. Welch's t-statistics and random forest reduced roughly 500 V-J features to 13, which were used in a naive Bayes classifier (R e1071). TCRdb passed the public sequencing reads through fastp at Q25 and MiXCR, retaining productive beta sequences. Each CDR3 protein appears once, grouped with its most common genes and DNA. These V and J calls rely on TCRdb rather than the paper's analysis. Recorded for this sample are more than 350,000 distinct CDR3 sequences; about 18% of them occurred a single time. Around a third of the sample comes from the top ten.

Hyperthyroidism patients were newly diagnosed, had a disease duration of under 2 months, and were aged 18 to 65 years. Exclusion was applied to patients with uncontrolled infections, other autoimmune diseases, pregnancy or lactation. Clinical symptoms, serum thyroxine and TRAb, thyroid ultrasound, and orbital computed tomography formed the basis for the diagnoses. Blood from progressor patients was collected at the time of first diagnosis with hyperthyroidism, before any ophthalmopathy symptoms had appeared. Ficoll-Paque density gradient centrifugation was used to isolate PBMCs from 8.5 to 10 ml of fresh peripheral blood. Progressor patients were defined as those initially diagnosed with Graves' hyperthyroidism in whom ophthalmopathy developed during follow-up. Total RNA was extracted using Trizol reagent, and RNA quality was assessed on an Agilent 2100 Bioanalyzer. This clonotype was recorded at least ten times. Its specific antigen is unknown. No clone much larger than this one lies a single base away; base qualities are absent.

What the work shows at the level of the full study, not this receptor alone: Sample size was not statistically predetermined, and blinding of investigators to group allocation was not performed. In validation, the model predicted progression to ophthalmopathy a median of approximately 6.3 months before onset, with about 70% sensitivity and 72.22% specificity. Most expanded thyroid clonotypes (frequency above 0.001) were also detected in blood, suggesting blood repertoires may reflect thyroid immune responses. In cross-validation, a model built on a 13 V-J signature told ophthalmopathy apart from stable hyperthyroidism with approximately 90% sensitivity and approximately 81% specificity, and in testing the same model reached 80%/75%.

Sample: blood. The V and J segments used are TRBV5-1 and TRBJ2-7; confidence is insufficient to name the D gene. The TCR originated in a woman between 25 and 40 years old with Graves' hyperthyroidism that later progressed to Graves' ophthalmopathy. This receptor has the CDR3 CASSLTALGEQYF. The DNA sequence is given as TGCGCCAGCAGCTTAACGGCTCTAGGGGAGCAGTACTTC.